These 9 T cell receptor beta chains came from one sample sequenced in a study of radiation and T cells in renal cell carcinoma (TCRdb year 2020). Libraries were constructed by the immunoSEQ multiplex PCR assay. This immuneACCESS table, as held by TCRdb, lists in-frame sequences with V and J called but not all clones. Of the missing ones, under half trace to an unresolved V gene in checked studies; the others have no known cause. The table for this sample lists around 100,000 clones; 65% to 90% of them were counted only once. The ten most abundant clones make up under 8.5% of the sample. The sample's time point label, in plain terms: blood 4 weeks post-SBRT, at nephrectomy. The sample's treatment or condition label, decoded: 15 Gy SBRT to primary tumor, nephrectomy 4 weeks later. This material consisted of blood, taken from a patient whose treatment included radiotherapy and nephrectomy. The receptors originated from a man aged 55 to 70 with renal cell carcinoma.

This chain joins TRBV6-6 and TRBJ2-3, with D perhaps given as TRBD1 or TRBD2 (6 bases each). Trimming took off 7 bases at V and 2 bases at J, with 16 bases between the two ends. CDR3 length: 15 residues. The V gene's germline CDR1 is MNHNY and CDR2 SVGAGI (reference sequence). The CDR3 spells CASTKRGDFTDTQYF. The CDR3 DNA follows: TGTGCCAGCACCAAGAGGGGGGACTTCACAGATACGCAGTATTTT.

V gene TRBV6-5 combines with J gene TRBJ2-1; D not resolved. Looked up from germline, CDR1 is MNHEY and CDR2 is SVGAGI. The CDR3 length is 13 residues. V was pared by 6 bases and J by 5 bases, with 11 bases between. CDR3 in amino acids: CASRATEDNEQFF. The CDR3 bases are TGTGCCAGCAGGGCGACTGAGGACAATGAGCAGTTCTTC.

The chain is built from TRBV25-1 and TRBJ2-5; 11 nucleotides match TRBD1. CDR1 and CDR2 (germline): MGHDK, SYGVNS. V trimming: 4 bases; J trimming: 4 bases; junction bases outside the gene matches: 11. The CDR3 length is 17 residues. CDR3 coding DNA: TGTGCCAGCAGTGCCGAGCTGGGACAGGGGGGGGGAGAGACCCAGTACTTC. Amino acids: CASSAELGQGGGETQYF.

Concerning this clone itself: Its ends do not fully match the called genes, so a read error is possible. The gene calls are TRBV9 and TRBJ2-2, with D tentatively TRBD2 (5 bases). The CDR3 covers 14 residues. Germline V gene lookup returns CDR1 SGDLS and CDR2 YYNGEE. The DNA for the CDR3 is TGTGCCAGCAGCGTAGCTCATAAACACCGGGGAGCTGTTTTT. Amino acids: CASSVAHKHRGAVF. Combining the CDR3 with reference TRBV9 and TRBJ2-2 gives the whole variable domain DSGVTQTPKHLITATGQRVTLRCSPRSGDLSVYWYQQSLDQGLQFLIQYYNGEERAKGNILERFSAQQFPDLHSELNLSSLELGDSALYFCASSVAHKHRGAVFGEGSRLTVL.

The rearrangement links TRBV7-2 to TRBJ2-3; 11 bases fit TRBD2. Germline V CDR1 and CDR2: SGHTA, FQGNSA. The CDR3 consists of 16 residues. V lost 4 bases and J lost 1; bases outside the gene matches: 4. The CDR3 nucleotides read TGTGCCAGCAGCTCCCTGACTAGCGGGGGCACAGATACGCAGTATTTT. This sequence encodes CASSSLTSGGTDTQYF.

This chain uses TRBV2 with TRBJ2-1, with a weak D call TRBD1 (5 bases). The V gene lost 1 base and the J gene lost 2 bases, with 6 bases spanning the gap. The length of the CDR3 is 14 residues. Germline V CDR1 and CDR2: SNHLY, FYNNEI. The CDR3 spells CASSEEGAYNEQFF. DNA for the CDR3: TGTGCCAGCAGTGAAGAAGGGGCCTACAATGAGCAGTTCTTC. Using reference TRBV2 and TRBJ2-1 for the parts outside the CDR3, the full variable domain is EPEVTQTPSHQVTQMGQEVILRCVPISNHLYFYWYRQILGQKVEFLVSFYNNEISEKSEIFDDQFSVERPDGSNFTLKIRSTKLEDSAMYFCASSEEGAYNEQFFGPGTRLTVL.

CDR3 coding DNA: TGTGCCATCAGTGGACGGGGACGGGACACCGGGGAGCTGTTTTTT. Translating it yields CAISGRGRDTGELFF. This chain joins TRBV10-3 and TRBJ2-2; D may correspond to TRBD1 or TRBD2 (5 bases each). Trimming removed 4 bases at V and 3 bases at J, with 12 bases between. CDR3 length: 15 residues. The germline CDR1 and CDR2 sequences are ENHRY and SYGVKD.

The rearrangement uses TRBV14 and TRBJ1-2; D gene ambiguous. The germline CDR1 and CDR2 sequences are SGHDN and FVKESK. This CDR3 has 12 residues. V lost 2 bases and J lost 4, with 5 bases in between. The CDR3 DNA follows: TGTGCCAGCAGCCAACAACTCTATGGCTACACCTTC. Translated: CASSQQLYGYTF.

This chain links TRBV9 with TRBJ2-1; TRBD2 aligns across 12 bases. The CDR3 runs to 15 residues. CDR1 SGDLS and CDR2 YYNGEE come from the germline V gene. Trimming removed 4 bases from V and 5 bases from J; junction bases left unmatched: 4. The CDR3 spells CASSPLAGGDNEQFF. The CDR3 nucleotides read TGTGCCAGCAGCCCTCTAGCGGGAGGGGACAATGAGCAGTTCTTC.